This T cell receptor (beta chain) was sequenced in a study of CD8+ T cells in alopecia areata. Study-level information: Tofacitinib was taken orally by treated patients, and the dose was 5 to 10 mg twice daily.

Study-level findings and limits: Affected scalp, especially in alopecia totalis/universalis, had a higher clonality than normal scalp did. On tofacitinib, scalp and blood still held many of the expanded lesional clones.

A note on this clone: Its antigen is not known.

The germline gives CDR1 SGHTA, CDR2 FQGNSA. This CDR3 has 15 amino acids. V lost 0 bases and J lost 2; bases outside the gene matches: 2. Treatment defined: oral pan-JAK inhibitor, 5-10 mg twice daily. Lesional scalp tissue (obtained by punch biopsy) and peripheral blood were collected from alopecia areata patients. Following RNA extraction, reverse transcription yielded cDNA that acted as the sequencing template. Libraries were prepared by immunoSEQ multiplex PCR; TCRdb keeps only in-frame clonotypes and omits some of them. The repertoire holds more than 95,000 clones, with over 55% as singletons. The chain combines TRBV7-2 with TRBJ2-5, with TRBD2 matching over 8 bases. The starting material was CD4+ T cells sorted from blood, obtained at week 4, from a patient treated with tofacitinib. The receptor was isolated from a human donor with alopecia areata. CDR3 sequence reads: CASSLAAGAQETQYF. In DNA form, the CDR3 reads TGTGCCAGCAGCTTAGCAGCGGGGGCTCAAGAGACCCAGTACTTC.